This is a list of T cell receptor beta chains from one sample in a study of graft-versus-host responses after intestinal transplantation. Sequenced by immunoSEQ multiplex PCR; TCRdb stores in-frame clones only, minus some. The sample consists of roughly 69,000 clones, roughly 92% of them appearing once. The source material was bone marrow, sampled 700 to 750 days after intestinal transplantation. The receptors come from a human patient who received an intestinal transplant, so some T cells may come from the graft donor. Each CDR3 is given with its conserved first and last residue. Fields, in order: J gene, V gene, clone size, D gene, CDR3 DNA, CDR3 protein. The D gene is left open where the match is weak. Only part of the rows carry a size: once, few, many, or a class if the clone is expanded.

j_gene: TRBJ2-1
v_gene: TRBV23-1
abundance: -
d_gene: -
CDR3nt: TGCGCCAGCAGTATCCGGGACCTCCGGGATAGGGAGCAGTTCTTC
CDR3aa: CASSIRDLRDREQFF

j_gene: TRBJ1-4
v_gene: TRBV6-5
abundance: -
d_gene: TRBD1
CDR3nt: TGTGCCAGCAGCCCGACAGGGTGGGGTGAAAAACTGTTTTTT
CDR3aa: CASSPTGWGEKLFF

j_gene: TRBJ2-3
v_gene: TRBV19
abundance: once
d_gene: -
CDR3nt: TGTGCCAGTAGAGTGGGGACGGGCACAGATACGCAGTATTTT
CDR3aa: CASRVGTGTDTQYF

j_gene: TRBJ1-3
v_gene: TRBV6-5
abundance: -
d_gene: -
CDR3nt: TGTGCCAGCAGAGGCCTTACCATATATTTT
CDR3aa: CASRGLTIYF

j_gene: TRBJ2-7
v_gene: TRBV28
abundance: once
d_gene: TRBD1
CDR3nt: TGTGCCAGCAGTACTAGGACAGGGCCAAGCTCCTACGAGCAGTACTTC
CDR3aa: CASSTRTGPSSYEQYF

j_gene: TRBJ2-5
v_gene: TRBV7-2
abundance: -
d_gene: -
CDR3nt: TGTGCCAGCAGCCCCACAGTGGCCGGTGAGACCCAGTACTTC
CDR3aa: CASSPTVAGETQYF

j_gene: TRBJ2-7
v_gene: TRBV11-2
abundance: -
d_gene: TRBD1
CDR3nt: TGTGCCAGCAGCCGACGGGACAGTTTGATGCAGTACTTC
CDR3aa: CASSRRDSLMQYF

j_gene: TRBJ2-2
v_gene: TRBV4-1
abundance: -
d_gene: -
CDR3nt: TGCGCCAGCAGCCAAACGGGGTTCCCCGGGGAGCTGTTTTTT
CDR3aa: CASSQTGFPGELFF

j_gene: TRBJ2-3
v_gene: TRBV15
abundance: -
d_gene: -
CDR3nt: TGTGCCACCAGCAGAGATCCGCCAGGGTACCCCCCAGTGGTTCCGTATTTT
CDR3aa: CATSRDPPGYPPVVPYF

j_gene: TRBJ2-1
v_gene: TRBV7-6
abundance: -
d_gene: -
CDR3nt: TGTGCCAGCAGCTCACCTAGGGGGCGGGGGAACAATGAGCAGTTCTTC
CDR3aa: CASSSPRGRGNNEQFF

j_gene: TRBJ2-4
v_gene: TRBV9
abundance: -
d_gene: TRBD2
CDR3nt: TGTGCCAGCAGCGCACCCCTCATGAACATAGCGGGAGGTCCAATAGCCAAAAACATTCAGTACTTC
CDR3aa: CASSAPLMNIAGGPIAKNIQYF

j_gene: TRBJ2-7
v_gene: TRBV11-2
abundance: once
d_gene: TRBD2
CDR3nt: TGTGCCAGCAGCCGCGGACTAGCGGGATCCTACGAGCAGTACTTC
CDR3aa: CASSRGLAGSYEQYF